A selection of T cell receptor beta chains follows, all from one sample in a study of blood T cell repertoires in COVID-19. Assay: immunoSEQ multiplex PCR; the TCRdb copy retains only in-frame clones and omits some. The sample yields over 150,000 clones, about 90% seen once. The source material was peripheral blood. These receptors were taken from a man aged 45-65 years with acute or convalescent COVID-19. The CDR3 runs from the conserved cysteine through the conserved F or W. The order of the fields is J gene, clone size, V gene, CDR3 length, D gene, CDR3 protein, CDR3 DNA. A D gene is named only where the DNA matches it firmly. The size field is filled for only some rows; it gives once, few, many or a size class.

TRBJ2-1 | . | TRBV7-2 | 15 | TRBD2 | CASTPAGGSYNEQFF | TGTGCCAGCACCCCAGCGGGAGGCTCCTACAATGAGCAGTTCTTC
TRBJ1-1 | . | TRBV28 | 14 | . | CASVKEGTLDLAFF | TGTGCCAGCGTAAAAGAGGGAACGCTAGACCTGGCTTTCTTT
TRBJ2-2 | . | TRBV4-1 | 17 | TRBD1 | CASSQDPGQGHTGELFF | TGCGCCAGCAGCCAAGATCCGGGACAGGGGCACACCGGGGAGCTGTTTTTT
TRBJ2-4 | once | TRBV6-5 | 13 | TRBD1 | CASSSGQGGRQDF | TGTGCCAGCAGTTCAGGACAGGGGGGAAGACAGGACTTC
TRBJ1-2 | few | TRBV6-2/TRBV6-3 | 14 | TRBD1 | CASSSADREYGYTF | TGTGCCAGCAGTTCAGCGGACAGGGAGTATGGCTACACCTTC
TRBJ1-5 | once | TRBV19 | 14 | . | CASSPGVSNQPQHF | TGTGCCAGTAGTCCAGGGGTCAGCAATCAGCCCCAGCATTTT
TRBJ1-4 | . | TRBV29-1 | 13 | TRBD1 | CSVAPPGGEKLFF | TGCAGCGTTGCCCCCCCAGGGGGAGAAAAACTGTTTTTT
TRBJ2-5 | . | TRBV11-3 | 14 | TRBD1 | CASSLDGTEETQYF | TGTGCCAGCAGCTTAGACGGGACAGAAGAGACCCAGTACTTC
TRBJ2-1 | . | TRBV27 | 15 | TRBD2 | CASKDGLAGFNEQFF | TGTGCCAGCAAAGACGGGTTAGCGGGATTCAATGAGCAGTTCTTC
TRBJ2-1 | . | TRBV7-2 | 16 | . | CASSSFSGASYNEQFF | TGTGCCAGCAGCTCCTTTTCGGGAGCATCCTACAATGAGCAGTTCTTC
TRBJ2-1 | . | TRBV13 | 14 | . | CASSSRDLFDEQFF | TGTGCCAGCAGCTCCCGGGATCTATTCGATGAGCAGTTCTTC
TRBJ1-4 | few | TRBV6-5 | 14 | TRBD1 | CASSSGTVGVKLFF | TGTGCCAGCAGTAGTGGGACAGTTGGTGTAAAACTGTTTTTT
TRBJ2-4 | . | TRBV5-1 | 16 | TRBD2 | CASSLVAGGLGNIQYF | TGCGCCAGCAGCTTGGTTGCGGGAGGGCTGGGAAACATTCAGTACTTC
TRBJ1-2 | . | TRBV5-1 | 14 | . | CASSLVGISGGYTF | TGCGCCAGCAGCTTGGTTGGCATCTCGGGTGGCTACACCTTC
TRBJ2-1 | . | TRBV9 | 17 | TRBD2 | CASSVSPTSLSYNEQFF | TGTGCCAGCAGCGTATCCCCGACTAGCCTCTCCTACAATGAGCAGTTCTTC
TRBJ2-3 | . | TRBV9 | 17 | TRBD1 | CASSDRTGESSTDTQYF | TGTGCCAGCAGCGATCGGACAGGCGAGAGCAGCACAGATACGCAGTATTTT
TRBJ1-5 | . | TRBV19 | 13 | . | CASRDRSGQPQHF | TGTGCCAGTAGAGACAGGTCAGGACAGCCCCAGCATTTT
TRBJ1-1 | . | TRBV21-1 | 14 | . | CASRRGGRDTEAFF | TGTGCCAGCAGAAGGGGGGGCCGAGACACTGAAGCTTTCTTT
TRBJ1-2 | . | TRBV6-5 | 15 | TRBD1 | CASSKQGQGIYGYTF | TGTGCCAGCAGTAAACAGGGACAGGGGATCTATGGCTACACCTTC
TRBJ1-1 | . | TRBV7-6 | 16 | . | CASSLMSGGGNTEAFF | TGTGCCAGCAGCTTAATGAGTGGCGGGGGGAACACTGAAGCTTTCTTT
TRBJ2-2 | . | TRBV7-3 | 14 | . | CASSPRSGTGELFF | TGTGCCAGCAGCCCCCGGTCGGGTACCGGGGAGCTGTTTTTT
TRBJ1-1 | . | TRBV5-1 | 14 | TRBD1 | CASSLELGQRGAFF | TGCGCCAGCAGCTTGGAGTTGGGACAGCGAGGGGCTTTCTTT
TRBJ2-1 | . | TRBV27 | 16 | TRBD2 | CASRRTSASSYNEQFF | TGTGCCAGCAGAAGGACTAGCGCGAGCTCCTACAATGAGCAGTTCTTC
TRBJ1-1 | . | TRBV19 | 13 | . | CASRPRVNTEAFF | TGTGCCAGTAGGCCTCGGGTTAACACTGAAGCTTTCTTT
TRBJ1-5 | . | TRBV29-1 | 13 | . | CSVGTVADQPQHF | TGCAGCGTAGGGACTGTAGCGGATCAGCCCCAGCATTTT
TRBJ2-1 | . | TRBV7-3 | 15 | TRBD1 | CASSFPRDRVNEQFF | TGTGCCAGCAGCTTCCCTCGGGACAGGGTCAATGAGCAGTTCTTC
TRBJ2-7 | . | TRBV29-1 | 15 | TRBD1 | CSVEVETGFFYEQYF | TGCAGCGTTGAAGTAGAGACAGGGTTTTTCTACGAGCAGTACTTC
TRBJ1-2 | . | TRBV28 | 16 | . | CASSSIGGRGSRGYTF | TGTGCCAGCAGTTCAATTGGTGGCAGGGGATCGAGGGGCTACACCTTC
TRBJ1-1 | . | TRBV6-6 | 13 | TRBD1 | CASRPQQGAATFF | TGTGCCAGCAGACCACAACAGGGGGCTGCGACTTTCTTT
TRBJ2-5 | . | TRBV28 | 16 | TRBD2 | CASSVRLAGLVETQYF | TGTGCCAGCAGTGTACGACTAGCGGGGCTGGTGGAGACCCAGTACTTC
TRBJ2-3 | . | TRBV3-1/TRBV3-2 | 17 | TRBD2 | CASSQTAGGRMSDTQYF | TGTGCCAGCAGCCAGACCGCGGGCGGGAGGATGTCAGATACGCAGTATTTT
TRBJ1-1 | . | TRBV5-1 | 17 | . | CASSLGPRGAGNTEAFF | TGCGCCAGCAGCTTGGGCCCTCGGGGGGCGGGCAACACTGAAGCTTTCTTT
TRBJ1-5 | few | TRBV20-1 | 13 | TRBD1 | CSASGQGGQPQHF | TGCAGTGCTAGTGGACAGGGAGGTCAGCCCCAGCATTTT
TRBJ2-5 | . | TRBV24-1 | 14 | . | CATSVGAGWETQYF | TGTGCCACCAGTGTTGGGGCAGGGTGGGAGACCCAGTACTTC
TRBJ1-5 | once | TRBV4-3 | 15 | . | CASSQGSGQYQPQHF | TGCGCCAGCAGCCAAGGTTCCGGACAGTATCAGCCCCAGCATTTT